Below, one T cell receptor (beta chain) is given with its context. This entry comes from a study of blood T cell repertoires in COVID-19. This table comes from immunoSEQ multiplex PCR, and its TCRdb copy is limited to in-frame clones, with some not included. This table has 15,000 to 20,000 clones, approximately 90% appearing once. This receptor was taken from a human donor in a cohort sampled during active COVID-19. What was sequenced was peripheral blood.

The CDR3 DNA reads TGTGCCAGCAGCCCGCGACTGATGAACACTGAAGCTTTCTTT. This gives the protein CASSPRLMNTEAFF. The V and J genes are TRBV3-1 (or the pseudogene TRBV3-2) and TRBJ1-1; D is undetermined. V lost 4 bases to trimming and J lost 0 bases, with 9 bases between them. This CDR3 region has 14 residues. The germline V gene encodes CDR1 LGHDT and CDR2 YNNKEL (reference sequence).